This T cell receptor beta chain was retrieved from a study of cytomegalovirus exposure and HLA in healthy donors. Study overall: The roughly 120 validation repertoires used the same platform as the approximately 700 first-cohort repertoires (as reported by a later analysis).

TCRdb keeps only in-frame clones here, not all; method: immunoSEQ multiplex PCR. The sample holds 80,000 or so clones, approximately 95% seen once. The study's findings and limits: Under in vitro conditions, a few CMV-associated chains were confirmed as specific for CMV antigens. Reports showed the classifier diagnosing cytomegalovirus status with high specificity and sensitivity. There were under 200 TCR beta chains listed as cytomegalovirus-associated.

From germline, CDR1 is SNHLY and CDR2 FYNNEI. The CDR3 runs 13 residues. V dropped 8 bases and J dropped 14 bases, with 19 bases sitting between them. This clone was counted once. Its antigen is currently unknown. The sequenced sample was PBMCs. The clonotype was recovered from a woman between 18 and 30 years old in good health and CMV-seronegative. This chain connects TRBV2 to TRBJ1-6, with no clear D. DNA of the CDR3: TGTGCCAGCGGAACTCCTTACACGGGGACCCTCCACTTT. Translating it yields CASGTPYTGTLHF.